The 26 T cell receptor beta chains below come from one sample, sequenced in a study of blood T cell repertoires in COVID-19. The data were produced by immunoSEQ multiplex PCR, yet TCRdb's version contains in-frame clones alone and is incomplete. The sample records 120,000 to 150,000 clones, about four fifths being singletons. Sequencing was carried out using peripheral blood. The receptors were sampled from a human donor in a cohort sampled during active COVID-19.

The gene calls are TRBV28 and TRBJ1-2; the match to TRBD1 covers 10 bases. The V segment lost 10 bases and the J segment 8 bases; nucleotides outside the gene matches: 10. The CDR3 runs to 13 residues. The germline CDR1 and CDR2 sequences are MDHEN and SYDVKM. This chain's CDR3 is CATTDRGRDGYTF. The CDR3 bases are TGTGCCACTACTGACAGGGGGCGCGACGGCTACACCTTC.

The V call is TRBV9, the J call TRBJ1-4; D perhaps matches TRBD1 (6 bases). Germline V gene sequence: CDR1 SGDLS, CDR2 YYNGEE. CDR3 length equals 14 residues. V was pared by 4 bases and J by 7 bases, with 14 bases between. The CDR3 DNA is TGTGCCAGCAGCTCCGGAGCAGGGGCTGAAAAACTGTTTTTT. This codes for CASSSGAGAEKLFF.

This clone was counted between two and nine times. In nucleotides, the CDR3 is TGTGCCAGCAGTGAAGACAGTCGCTTCTACTCTGGAAACACCATATATTTT. It codes for CASSEDSRFYSGNTIYF. V is TRBV2 and J is TRBJ1-3; D call uncertain. Germline V lookup: CDR1 SNHLY, CDR2 FYNNEI. V was clipped by 1 base and J by 0 bases, with 13 bases between them. The CDR3 loop spans 17 amino acids.

This chain links TRBV11-2 with TRBJ1-4, with TRBD1 as a possible D gene (6 bases). The CDR3 runs to 12 residues. CDR1 and CDR2 from the germline V gene are SGHAT and FQNNGV. V was shortened by 3 bases and J by 8 bases, with 7 bases between the two germline ends. The chain's CDR3 is CASSFGGEKLFF. The CDR3 region has the DNA TGTGCCAGCAGCTTTGGGGGCGAAAAACTGTTTTTT.

The V and J genes are TRBV2 and TRBJ2-7, with 14 positions matching TRBD2. CDR3 size: 15 residues. Per the germline V gene, CDR1 is SNHLY and CDR2 is FYNNEI. Unmatched junction bases numbered 7, after V lost 7 bases and J lost 5 bases. The chain's CDR3 is CASTVGTSGSDEQYV. Here the CDR3 DNA reads TGTGCCAGCACCGTTGGGACTAGCGGGAGTGACGAGCAGTACGTC.

This chain links TRBV27 with TRBJ2-2; D not resolved. V lost 0 bases and J lost 4, with 12 bases in between. Germline V gene data show CDR1 as MNHEY and CDR2 as SMNVEV (reference sequence). The CDR3 length is 16 residues. The CDR3, as DNA: TGTGCCAGCAGTTTATCGGTTAGTGGTACCACCGGGGAGCTGTTTTTT. It yields the protein CASSLSVSGTTGELFF.

V is TRBV21-1 and J is TRBJ2-2; TRBD2, the table's D call, lacks a check against the DNA. TRBV21-1 is marked as a pseudogene. The length of the CDR3 is 21 residues. CDR3 coding DNA: TGTGCCAGCAGCGGTCAGGGGCTAGCGGGAATTAACTCCCCGAACACCGGGGAGCTGTTTTTT. Translating gives CASSGQGLAGINSPNTGELFF.

The chain recombines TRBV4-1 with TRBJ2-3; TRBD1 matches 7 bases. V lost 3 bases, J lost 2 bases, and 17 bases stayed unmatched. The CDR3 length is 19 residues. Per germline, CDR1 MGHRA and CDR2 YSYEKL. This CDR3 reads CASSHSTGTQSLHTDTQYF. As DNA, the CDR3 is TGCGCCAGCAGCCACTCGACAGGGACCCAGTCCTTGCACACAGATACGCAGTATTTT.

The rearrangement links TRBV7-9 to TRBJ1-4; D unclear. Germline CDR1 is SEHNR and CDR2 is FQNEAQ (reference sequence). V lost 1 base and J lost 3, with 9 bases in between. CDR3 length: 15 amino acids. The chain's CDR3 is CASSLEYGANEKLFF. In DNA form, the CDR3 reads TGTGCCAGCAGCTTAGAGTACGGGGCTAATGAAAAACTGTTTTTT.

This chain joins TRBV25-1 and TRBJ2-1; 11 nucleotides agree with TRBD2. V trimming: 4 bases; J trimming: 7 bases; junction bases outside the gene matches: 6. This CDR3 contains 15 residues. Looked up from germline, CDR1 is MGHDK and CDR2 is SYGVNS. The CDR3 here is CASSVAGGPSNEQFF. The CDR3 DNA follows: TGTGCCAGCAGTGTAGCGGGAGGGCCCTCGAATGAGCAGTTCTTC.

CDR3 DNA: TGTGCCAGCAGCCAAGAGGATAGGGCGCGGGACTATGGCTACACCTTC. The encoded protein is CASSQEDRARDYGYTF. The chain is built from TRBV4-2 and TRBJ1-2; no clear D. The CDR3 contains 16 residues. CDR1 and CDR2 from the germline V gene are LGHNA and YNFKEQ. V was clipped by 0 bases and J by 3 bases, with 14 bases between them.

J is TRBJ2-2 and V is TRBV2, with 9 bases matching TRBD1. Unmatched junction bases numbered 7, after V lost 7 bases and J lost 1 base. There are 16 residues in the CDR3. Germline loops: CDR1 SNHLY, CDR2 FYNNEI. The chain's CDR3 is CASTPLTGGNTGELFF. CDR3 bases: TGTGCCAGCACGCCCCTGACAGGGGGGAACACCGGGGAGCTGTTTTTT. The whole variable domain, filled in from reference TRBV2 and TRBJ2-2, reads EPEVTQTPSHQVTQMGQEVILRCVPISNHLYFYWYRQILGQKVEFLVSFYNNEISEKSEIFDDQFSVERPDGSNFTLKIRSTKLEDSAMYFCASTPLTGGNTGELFFGEGSRLTVL.

J is TRBJ1-2 and V is TRBV6-5; the D gene is possibly TRBD1 (6 bases). The CDR3 length is 16 residues. V lost 0 bases and J lost 0, with 11 bases in between. The germline CDR1 and CDR2 sequences are MNHEY and SVGAGI. In DNA form, the CDR3 reads TGTGCCAGCAGTTACTCGGAACGACAGGCTAACTATGGCTACACCTTC. Translated, it gives CASSYSERQANYGYTF.

The rearrangement links TRBV5-6 to TRBJ1-1; 7 bases are shared with TRBD1. V lost 4 bases to trimming and J lost 1 base; unmatched junction nucleotides: 10. The CDR3 length is 16 residues. Germline CDR1 SGHDT, CDR2 YYEEEE. The CDR3 sequence: CASSPLRDSQNTEAFF. CDR3 in DNA: TGTGCCAGCAGCCCGTTACGGGACAGCCAGAACACTGAAGCTTTCTTT.

J is TRBJ1-4 and V is TRBV5-8; 9 bases agree with TRBD1. The trim removed 2 bases at V and 6 bases at J, leaving 14 bases unmatched. CDR3 size: 18 residues. Germline V lookup: CDR1 SGHTS, CDR2 YDEGEE. In DNA form, the CDR3 reads TGTGCCAGCAGCTTCACCCCACAGGGGGCTTCTTTTGATGAAAAACTGTTTTTT. It codes for CASSFTPQGASFDEKLFF.

This clone was seen just once. The chain links TRBV28 to TRBJ2-7; D gene unclear. The CDR3 loop spans 12 amino acids. Germline CDR1 is MDHEN and CDR2 is SYDVKM. V gave up 6 bases and J gave up 7 bases, with 13 bases separating them. CDR3 nucleotides: TGTGCCAGCAGCCGACTCCCGGGTGAGCAGTACGTC. Its translation: CASSRLPGEQYV.

This clone has only a few counts. J is TRBJ2-2 and V is TRBV4-1, with 8 bases fitting TRBD1. CDR1 and CDR2 (germline): MGHRA, YSYEKL. The CDR3 sequence is 15 residues long. V was pared by 0 bases and J by 7 bases, with 4 bases of the junction left unmatched. The CDR3 loop is CASSQDRGLSGELFF. CDR3 DNA: TGCGCCAGCAGCCAAGACAGGGGGCTGAGCGGGGAGCTGTTTTTT.

This chain joins TRBV5-1 and TRBJ2-7, with a tentative D call TRBD2 (5 bases). Trimming took 5 bases from V and 4 from J, leaving 10 bases between them. This CDR3 spans 12 amino acids. CDR1 SGHRS and CDR2 YFSETQ come from the germline V gene. This CDR3 is CASSNEGYEQYF. CDR3 bases: TGCGCCAGCAGTAATGAGGGATACGAGCAGTACTTC.

The chain links TRBV20-1 to TRBJ2-1; D might be TRBD2 (5 bases). The CDR3 extends over 11 amino acids. Trimming took 0 bases from V and 12 from J, leaving 9 bases between them. The germline CDR1 and CDR2 sequences are DFQATT and SNEGSKA (reference sequence). The CDR3 here is CSARDRSGQFF. The CDR3, as DNA: TGCAGTGCTAGAGATAGGAGCGGGCAGTTCTTC.

The V and J genes are TRBV15 and TRBJ1-3; TRBD1 matches at 8 bases. The CDR3 totals 15 residues. V gave up 5 bases and J gave up 2 bases; unmatched junction bases: 5. Germline-derived CDR1 and CDR2 are LNHNV and YYDKDF (reference sequence). In DNA, the CDR3 is TGTGCCACCAGCGCACGGACAGGGCCTGGAAACACCATATATTTT. Amino acids: CATSARTGPGNTIYF.

The rearrangement uses TRBV29-1 and TRBJ2-2; 9 bases are shared with TRBD2. This CDR3 is 14 amino acids long. Germline V gene sequence: CDR1 SQVTM, CDR2 ANQGSEA. The J segment lost 4 bases and the V segment lost 8 bases, leaving 8 bases of the junction unmatched. CDR3 protein: CSIRGGAGTGELFF. The CDR3 DNA reads as TGCAGCATCCGCGGGGGGGCGGGCACCGGGGAGCTGTTTTTT.

This sequence joins TRBV18 and TRBJ2-3; 9 bases fit TRBD1. The CDR3 consists of 15 residues. J was trimmed by 1 base and V by 6 bases; bases with no gene match: 5. Per germline, CDR1 KGHSH and CDR2 LQKENI. The CDR3 DNA is TGTGCCAGCTCCACAGGGGGCGTTGGCACAGATACGCAGTATTTT. Protein sequence: CASSTGGVGTDTQYF.

This chain uses TRBV21-1 with TRBJ1-5; whether TRBD1, the table's D call, matches the DNA was not checked. TRBV21-1 is a listed pseudogene. The CDR3 sequence is 20 residues long. CDR3 sequence reads: CASSTPIGGTILCSNQPQHF. The CDR3 DNA is TGTGCCAGCAGCACCCCAATAGGGGGAACCATCCTTTGTAGCAATCAGCCCCAGCATTTT.

This chain connects TRBV9 to TRBJ1-6, with D uncertain. The CDR3 extends over 16 amino acids. CDR1 SGDLS and CDR2 YYNGEE come from the germline V gene. The V end was cut by 0 bases, the J end by 2 bases, with 9 bases between. CDR3 residues: CASSVDSSPYNSPLHF. The CDR3 DNA reads as TGTGCCAGCAGCGTAGACAGCTCTCCCTATAATTCACCCCTCCACTTT.

The rearrangement joins TRBV29-1 to TRBJ1-1, with 9 bases that match TRBD1. Germline lookup yields CDR1 SQVTM and CDR2 ANQGSEA. V was clipped by 4 bases and J by 10 bases; unmatched bases: 10. This CDR3 has 13 amino acids. Here the CDR3 DNA reads TGCAGCGTTGGGGCTTCACAGGGGGCGCGAGCTTTCTTT. Its protein product is CSVGASQGARAFF.

The chain recombines TRBV5-1 with TRBJ2-3; 8 bases are a match to TRBD1. This CDR3 is built from 15 residues. CDR1 and CDR2 (germline): SGHRS, YFSETQ. V gave up 4 bases and J gave up 0 bases; unmatched junction bases: 4. This chain's CDR3 is CASSDRGLSTDTQYF. The CDR3 coding sequence is TGCGCCAGCAGCGACAGGGGTCTCAGCACAGATACGCAGTATTTT.